The source of this T cell receptor beta chain is a study of blood T cells in healthy people across ages. Trimming removed 3 bases from V and 3 bases from J, with 13 bases in between. Looked up from germline, CDR1 is SGHRS and CDR2 is YFSETQ. The CDR3 has 15 amino acids. With a J-beta primer mix and a sample-barcoded 5' primer, a second PCR ran 7 to 11 cycles. TCRdb redid the calling of the 5' RACE reads with MiXCR, one entry per CDR3 protein. There are some 900,000 distinct CDR3 sequences in the sample; roughly 52% occur only once, and around 15% lies in the top ten. The chain has TRBV5-1 and TRBJ2-1; no reliable D call. Specimen: blood. This clonotype was sampled from a man under 40 in good health. The CDR3 nucleotides are TGCGCCAGCAGCTGGGATGCCCCAGACTACAATGAGCAGTTCTTC. Translating gives CASSWDAPDYNEQFF.